One and the same sample provided the 18 T cell receptor beta chains below, sequenced in a study of blood T cell repertoires in COVID-19. Using immunoSEQ multiplex PCR, the repertoire was profiled, and TCRdb retains in-frame clones only, with some absent. The table has tens of thousands of clones, 80% to 90% seen once; the top ten hold less than 5%. The sample consisted of peripheral blood. These receptors all stem from a man between 60 and 75 years old with acute or convalescent COVID-19.

Comment on this clone: Given a much more abundant clone one base away, this may be a read error. The same CDR3 is also encoded by other DNA sequences in this sample. This chain links TRBV6-5 with TRBJ1-1; a weak D match, TRBD1 (6 bases). With 0 bases removed from V and 2 bases from J, the gap between germline ends came to 10 bases. CDR1 MNHEY and CDR2 SVGAGI come from the germline V gene. This CDR3 has 15 residues. The CDR3 sequence is CASSYSARGNTEAFF. CDR3 nucleotides: TGTGCCAGCAGTTACTCGGCCAGGGGTAACACTGAAGCTTTCTTT.

The chain couples TRBV4-1 to TRBJ2-7; TRBD2 matches 8 bases. This CDR3 contains 18 residues. V shed 1 base and J 0 bases; nucleotides not matched to a gene: 11. The germline V gene encodes CDR1 MGHRA and CDR2 YSYEKL. The CDR3, as DNA: TGCGCCAGCAGCCAAGTCGGGCTAGCGGGTTTGAGCTCCTACGAGCAGTACTTC. Encoded protein: CASSQVGLAGLSSYEQYF.

This chain connects TRBV25-1 to TRBJ2-1; TRBD2 agrees at 14 bases. From germline, CDR1 is MGHDK and CDR2 SYGVNS. The V segment lost 7 bases and the J segment 3 bases; nucleotides outside the gene matches: 5. The CDR3 has 16 residues. The CDR3 protein is CASKTSGRGSYNEQFF. In nucleotides, the CDR3 is TGTGCCAGCAAGACTAGCGGGAGGGGGAGCTACAATGAGCAGTTCTTC.

The chain has TRBV7-2 and TRBJ1-4; perhaps TRBD1 as D (6 bases). The CDR3 totals 15 residues. The germline V gene encodes CDR1 SGHTA and CDR2 FQGNSA. Trimming pared 6 bases from V and 3 bases from J, leaving 14 bases between. The CDR3 DNA reads TGTGCCAGCAGTTCAGCGGGGGCAGCTAATGAAAAACTGTTTTTT. Amino acid sequence: CASSSAGAANEKLFF.

This clone was detected once. The chain has TRBV19 and TRBJ1-4; the match to TRBD1 covers 9 bases. The CDR3 totals 20 residues. The ends lost 5 bases at V and 0 bases at J; junction bases unmatched: 16. Per the germline V gene, CDR1 is LNHDA and CDR2 is SQIVND (reference sequence). The CDR3: CASSFLPDRGLTSTNEKLFF. In DNA form, the CDR3 reads TGTGCCAGTAGTTTCCTACCGGACAGGGGTCTAACCTCAACTAATGAAAAACTGTTTTTT.

The V gene is TRBV5-4, the J gene TRBJ2-7; 11 bases align to TRBD1. The V gene end was trimmed by 4 bases and the J gene end by 7 bases; junction bases not matched to a gene: 7. The length of the CDR3 is 14 residues. Germline CDR1 reads SGHNT; CDR2 reads YYREEE (reference sequence). CDR3 in amino acids: CASSPGQGAREQYF. The CDR3 DNA follows: TGTGCCAGCAGCCCTGGACAGGGGGCAAGGGAGCAGTACTTC.

The sample holds one count of this clone. The rearrangement links TRBV27 to TRBJ2-3, with 9 bases fitting TRBD2. Germline-derived CDR1 and CDR2 are MNHEY and SMNVEV (reference sequence). CDR3 size: 18 residues. V was pared by 2 bases and J by 2 bases, with 11 bases of the junction left unmatched. CDR3 in DNA: TGTGCCAGCAGTTTAAGGGCCCCGACTAGCGGATTCACAGATACGCAGTATTTT. Protein sequence: CASSLRAPTSGFTDTQYF.

The chain uses TRBV29-1 and TRBJ1-2; D possibly corresponds to TRBD1 (6 bases). This CDR3 is built from 11 residues. Trimming stripped 5 bases from V and 8 bases from J, with 12 bases between. The V gene's germline CDR1 is SQVTM and CDR2 ANQGSEA. The DNA of the CDR3 is TGCAGCGTTTTGAAACAGGGAGGCTACACCTTC. It yields the protein CSVLKQGGYTF.

This chain links TRBV7-9 with TRBJ1-2; tentative D call: TRBD1 (5 bases). Trimming stripped 4 bases from V and 8 bases from J, with 14 bases between. The germline CDR1 and CDR2 sequences are SEHNR and FQNEAQ (reference sequence). CDR3 length: 13 amino acids. CDR3 DNA: TGTGCCAGCAGCTCGGTCGGGGGGGACGGCTACACCTTC. This translates into CASSSVGGDGYTF.

This clone was observed a single time. The CDR3 reads CASRWAGTGYTF. The CDR3 nucleotides are TGTGCCAGCAGGTGGGCAGGAACGGGCTACACCTTC. The V and J genes are TRBV6-5 and TRBJ1-2; D remains ambiguous. Germline V lookup: CDR1 MNHEY, CDR2 SVGAGI. This CDR3 has 12 residues. The ends were cut back, 6 bases at V and 8 bases at J, with 13 bases in the middle.

This sequence joins TRBV5-1 and TRBJ2-3, with a weak D call TRBD1 (5 bases). Germline lookup yields CDR1 SGHRS and CDR2 YFSETQ. This CDR3 spans 14 amino acids. The germline V and J ends were trimmed by 4 bases and 0 bases, with 9 bases remaining between them. CDR3 in amino acids: CASSSGQSTDTQYF. The CDR3 DNA sequence: TGCGCCAGCAGCAGTGGACAAAGCACAGATACGCAGTATTTT.

CDR3 protein: CASSLGAGGDTEAFF. The CDR3 region has the DNA TGCGCCAGCAGCTTGGGGGCAGGCGGGGACACTGAAGCTTTCTTT. V is TRBV5-1 and J is TRBJ1-1; D is ambiguous. The V end was cut by 0 bases, the J end by 3 bases, with 12 bases between. Germline V gene data show CDR1 as SGHRS and CDR2 as YFSETQ. This CDR3 has 15 amino acids.

V and J are TRBV5-8 and TRBJ1-2; D is possibly TRBD1 (5 bases). Germline lookup yields CDR1 SGHTS and CDR2 YDEGEE. V lost 3 bases and J 8 bases, leaving 11 bases between the germline ends. The CDR3 covers 12 residues. The CDR3: CASSWGVIGYTF. DNA of the CDR3: TGTGCCAGCAGCTGGGGGGTTATAGGCTACACCTTC.

The V gene is TRBV28, the J gene TRBJ2-7, with a weak D call TRBD2 (7 bases). CDR3 length equals 14 residues. V shed 8 bases and J shed 1 base, with 15 bases lying between them. The germline CDR1 and CDR2 sequences are MDHEN and SYDVKM. CDR3 bases: TGTGCCAGCTGGGCGGGGGCCTTATCCTACGAGCAGTACTTC. This translates into CASWAGALSYEQYF.

This sequence joins TRBV28 and TRBJ1-1, with a tentative D call TRBD1 (5 bases). The CDR3 is 16 amino acids. V was cut by 3 bases and J by 2 bases, with 16 bases left in between. CDR1 is MDHEN and CDR2 is SYDVKM in the germline V gene. CDR3 loop: CASSFIGFQGNTEAFF. The DNA of the CDR3 is TGTGCCAGCAGTTTTATCGGTTTTCAGGGAAACACTGAAGCTTTCTTT.

This chain uses TRBV19 with TRBJ1-4, with a weak D call TRBD1 (5 bases). With 6 bases removed from V and 6 bases from J, the gap between germline ends came to 17 bases. Germline V gives CDR1 LNHDA, CDR2 SQIVND (reference sequence). The CDR3 consists of 15 residues. This CDR3 reads CASSPSGRLHEKLFF. The CDR3 DNA follows: TGTGCCAGTAGCCCATCAGGGAGGTTGCATGAAAAACTGTTTTTT.

The chain couples TRBV7-9 to TRBJ2-1, with 14 bases that match TRBD2. Unmatched junction bases numbered 8, after V lost 5 bases and J lost 8 bases. This CDR3 has 16 amino acids. Looked up from germline, CDR1 is SEHNR and CDR2 is FQNEAQ (reference sequence). CDR3 nucleotide sequence: TGTGCCAGCAGCCGCGGGACTAGCGGGAGTTTGGATGAGCAGTTCTTC. It yields the protein CASSRGTSGSLDEQFF.

The J gene is TRBJ2-7, the V gene TRBV27, with 11 bases lining up with TRBD2. CDR3 length: 17 residues. The J segment lost 2 bases and the V segment lost 4 bases, leaving 10 bases of the junction unmatched. Germline V CDR1 and CDR2: MNHEY, SMNVEV (reference sequence). In DNA, the CDR3 is TGTGCCAGCAGTTGGACTCCCCTTAGCGGGAGGGCCTACGAGCAGTACTTC. Amino acids: CASSWTPLSGRAYEQYF.